The T cell receptor beta chain under discussion was sequenced for a study of shared clonotypes between healthy human individuals. The study, taken as a whole, reports: Memory subsets had estimated richness that was generally smaller than that of naive subsets. In this cohort, only blood was sampled, and tissue repertoires likely differ. Clonotype sharing levels among donors were expected to vary with sequencing depth. Inspection by rarefaction showed sorted-subset sequencing to be incomplete despite large depth.

In germline, CDR1 is MGHDK, CDR2 SYGVNS. The CDR3 has 14 amino acids. Trimming took 2 bases from V and 1 from J, leaving 8 bases between them. Only in-frame clones appear in the TCRdb table, and some are missing; sequencing was by immunoSEQ multiplex PCR. Seen here are millions of clones, around nine tenths observed once, and the top ten hold 0.14%. Remarks on this clone: The antigen is not known. Other DNA sequences of this sample code for an identical CDR3.

The sample consisted of naive CD4+ T cells sorted from blood. The sample's subset: CD45RA+ positively selected. The sequence was obtained from a man between 18 and 29 years old in good health. This chain links TRBV25-1 with TRBJ2-5; no clear D gene. CDR3 amino acids: CASSEPPPQETQYF. The CDR3, as DNA: TGTGCCAGCAGTGAACCTCCCCCCCAAGAGACCCAGTACTTC. Filled out from reference TRBV25-1 and TRBJ2-5, the complete variable domain reads EADIYQTPRYLVIGTGKKITLECSQTMGHDKMYWYQQDPGMELHLIHYSYGVNSTEKGDLSSESTVSRIRTEHFPLTLESARPSHTSQYLCASSEPPPQETQYFGPGTRLLVL.